This TCR beta chain appears in the sequencing data of a study of monozygotic twins with inflammatory bowel disease. TCRalpha along with TCRbeta cDNA was subjected to two nested PCRs lasting 16 and 9 cycles. TCRdb re-analyzed the 5' RACE reads; it lists each CDR3 protein once, without DNA. Its clone listing holds some 440,000 distinct CDR3 sequences. General study points: Telling apart the different T cell subtypes was not possible.

A word on this clonotype: The antigen is not known.

CDR3 length: 12 residues. Looked up from germline, CDR1 is GTSNPN and CDR2 is SVGIG (reference sequence). This rearrangement joins TRBV30 to TRBJ2-3. This TCR derives from a human donor with ulcerative colitis or Crohn's disease, or a healthy co-twin of an affected twin (not recorded which). The sample consisted of blood. The CDR3 loop reads CAWSVGADTQYF.